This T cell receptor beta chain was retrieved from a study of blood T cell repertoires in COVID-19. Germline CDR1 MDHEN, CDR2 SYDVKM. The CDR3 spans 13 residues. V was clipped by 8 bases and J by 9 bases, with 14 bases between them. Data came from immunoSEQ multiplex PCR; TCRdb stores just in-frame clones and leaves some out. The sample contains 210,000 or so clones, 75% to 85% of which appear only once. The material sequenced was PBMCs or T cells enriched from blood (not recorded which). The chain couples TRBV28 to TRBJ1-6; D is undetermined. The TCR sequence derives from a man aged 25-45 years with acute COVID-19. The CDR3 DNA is TGTGCCAGCTTCGATTCCGGGGTTTCACCCCTCCACTTT. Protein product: CASFDSGVSPLHF.